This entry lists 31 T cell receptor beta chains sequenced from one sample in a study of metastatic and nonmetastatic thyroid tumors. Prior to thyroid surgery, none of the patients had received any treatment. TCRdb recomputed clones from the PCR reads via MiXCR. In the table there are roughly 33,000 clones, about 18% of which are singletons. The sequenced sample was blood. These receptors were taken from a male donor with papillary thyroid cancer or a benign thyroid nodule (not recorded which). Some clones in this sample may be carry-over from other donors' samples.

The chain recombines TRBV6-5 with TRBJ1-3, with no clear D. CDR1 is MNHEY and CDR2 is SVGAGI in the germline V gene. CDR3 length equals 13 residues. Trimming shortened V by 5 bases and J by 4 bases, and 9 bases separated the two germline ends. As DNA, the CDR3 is TGTGCCAGCAGTCTGGGGAGGGGAAACACCATATATTTT. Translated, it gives CASSLGRGNTIYF.

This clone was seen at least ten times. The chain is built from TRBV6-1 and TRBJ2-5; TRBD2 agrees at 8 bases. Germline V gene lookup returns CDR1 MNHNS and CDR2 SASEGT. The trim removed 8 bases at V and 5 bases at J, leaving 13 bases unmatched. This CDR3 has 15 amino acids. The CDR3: CASGFVSGGGETQYF. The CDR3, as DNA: TGTGCCAGCGGTTTTGTAAGCGGGGGAGGGGAGACCCAGTACTTC.

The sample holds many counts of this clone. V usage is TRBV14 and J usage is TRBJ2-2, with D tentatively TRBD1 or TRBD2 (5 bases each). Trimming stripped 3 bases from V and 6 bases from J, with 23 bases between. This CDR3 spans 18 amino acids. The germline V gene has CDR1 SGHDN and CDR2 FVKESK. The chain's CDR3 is CASSQSLGASLPPGELFF. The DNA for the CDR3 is TGTGCCAGCAGCCAGAGTCTCGGGGCAAGCCTCCCTCCCGGGGAGCTGTTTTTT.

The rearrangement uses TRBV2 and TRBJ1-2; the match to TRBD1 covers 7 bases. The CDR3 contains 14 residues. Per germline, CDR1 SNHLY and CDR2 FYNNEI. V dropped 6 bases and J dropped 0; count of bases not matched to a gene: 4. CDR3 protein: CASRLGQANYGYTF. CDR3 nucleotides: TGTGCCAGCAGATTAGGACAGGCTAACTATGGCTACACCTTC. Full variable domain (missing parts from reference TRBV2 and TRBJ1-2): EPEVTQTPSHQVTQMGQEVILRCVPISNHLYFYWYRQILGQKVEFLVSFYNNEISEKSEIFDDQFSVERPDGSNFTLKIRSTKLEDSAMYFCASRLGQANYGYTFGSGTRLTVV.

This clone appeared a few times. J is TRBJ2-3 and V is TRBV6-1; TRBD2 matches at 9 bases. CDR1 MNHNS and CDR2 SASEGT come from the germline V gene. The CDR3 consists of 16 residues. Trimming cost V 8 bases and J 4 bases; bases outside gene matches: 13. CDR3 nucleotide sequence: TGTGCCAGCGGTCCCCTCCTAGCGGGACTATCAGATACGCAGTATTTT. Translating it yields CASGPLLAGLSDTQYF.

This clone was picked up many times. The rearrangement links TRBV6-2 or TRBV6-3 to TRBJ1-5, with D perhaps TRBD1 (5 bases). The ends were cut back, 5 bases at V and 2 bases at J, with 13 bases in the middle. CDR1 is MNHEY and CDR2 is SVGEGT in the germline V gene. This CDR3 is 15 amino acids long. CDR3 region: CASSPGGGRNQPQHF. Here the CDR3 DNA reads TGTGCCAGCAGTCCCGGGGGTGGTCGCAATCAGCCCCAGCATTTT.

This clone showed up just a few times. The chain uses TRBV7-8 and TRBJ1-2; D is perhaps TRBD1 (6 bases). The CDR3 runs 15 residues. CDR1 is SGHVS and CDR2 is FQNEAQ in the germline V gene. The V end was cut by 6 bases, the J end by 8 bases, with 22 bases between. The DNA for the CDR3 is TGTGCCAGCAGTGCAGGTGTGGGGGGGGCGCCGGGCTACACCTTC. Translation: CASSAGVGGAPGYTF.

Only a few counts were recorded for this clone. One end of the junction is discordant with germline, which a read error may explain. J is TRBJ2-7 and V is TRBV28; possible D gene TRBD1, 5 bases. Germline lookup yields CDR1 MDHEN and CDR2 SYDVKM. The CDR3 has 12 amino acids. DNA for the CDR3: TGTGTCAGCAGTGGACATACCTACGAGCAGTACTTC. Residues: CVSSGHTYEQYF.

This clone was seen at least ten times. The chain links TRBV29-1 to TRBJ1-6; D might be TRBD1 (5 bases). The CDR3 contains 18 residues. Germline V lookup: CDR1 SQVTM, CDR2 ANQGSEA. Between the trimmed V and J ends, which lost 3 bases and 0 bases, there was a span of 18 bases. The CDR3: CSVEPEGAPRSYNSPLHF. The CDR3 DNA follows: TGCAGCGTTGAGCCAGAAGGGGCCCCGCGCTCCTATAATTCACCCCTCCACTTT.

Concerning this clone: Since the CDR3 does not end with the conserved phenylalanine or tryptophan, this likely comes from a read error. The CDR3, as DNA: TGTGCCAGCAACTCCCCCGGTTGGCTTGGAGAGCAGTACCTC. Amino acid sequence: CASNSPGWLGEQYL. The J gene is TRBJ2-7, the V gene TRBV7-9; D is unclear. From germline, CDR1 is SEHNR and CDR2 FQNEAQ (reference sequence). The CDR3 contains 14 residues. The V and J ends lost 7 bases and 7 bases respectively, with 20 bases between them.

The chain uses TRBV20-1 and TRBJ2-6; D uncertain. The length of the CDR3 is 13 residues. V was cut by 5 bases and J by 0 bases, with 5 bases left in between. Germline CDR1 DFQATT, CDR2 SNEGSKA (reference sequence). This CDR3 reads CSAPTSGANVLTF. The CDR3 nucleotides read TGCAGTGCTCCTACCTCTGGGGCCAACGTCCTGACTTTC.

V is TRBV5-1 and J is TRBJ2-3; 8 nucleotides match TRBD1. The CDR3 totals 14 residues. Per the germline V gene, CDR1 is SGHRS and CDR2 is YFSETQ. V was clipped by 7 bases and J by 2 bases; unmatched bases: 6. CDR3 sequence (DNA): TGCGCCAGCTGCCGGGACAGGAACACAGATACGCAGTATTTT. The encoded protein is CASCRDRNTDTQYF. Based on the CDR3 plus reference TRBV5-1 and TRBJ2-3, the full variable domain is KAGVTQTPRYLIKTRGQQVTLSCSPISGHRSVSWYQQTPGQGLQFLFEYFSETQRNKGNFPGRFSGRQFSNSRSEMNVSTLELGDSALYLCASCRDRNTDTQYFGPGTRLTVL.

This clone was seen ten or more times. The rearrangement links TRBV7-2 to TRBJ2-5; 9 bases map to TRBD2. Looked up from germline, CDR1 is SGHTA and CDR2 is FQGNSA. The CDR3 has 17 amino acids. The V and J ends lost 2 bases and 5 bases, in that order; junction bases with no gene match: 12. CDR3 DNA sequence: TGTGCCAGCAGCTTATCCGAAGGTAGCGGGGGAGGGGAGACCCAGTACTTC. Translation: CASSLSEGSGGGETQYF.

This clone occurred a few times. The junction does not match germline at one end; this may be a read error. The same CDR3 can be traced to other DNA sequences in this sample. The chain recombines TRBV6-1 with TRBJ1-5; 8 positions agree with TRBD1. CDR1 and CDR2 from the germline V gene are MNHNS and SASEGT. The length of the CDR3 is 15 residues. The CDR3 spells CATRPQGAPNQPQHF. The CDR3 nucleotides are TGTGCCACCCGCCCCCAGGGGGCCCCTAATCAGCCCCAACATTTT.

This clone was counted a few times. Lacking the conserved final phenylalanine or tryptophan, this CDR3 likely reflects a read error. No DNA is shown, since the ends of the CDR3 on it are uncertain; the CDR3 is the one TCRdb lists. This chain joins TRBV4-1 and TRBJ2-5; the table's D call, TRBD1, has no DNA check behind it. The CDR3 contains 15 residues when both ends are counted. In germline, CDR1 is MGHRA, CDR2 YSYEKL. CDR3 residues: CARQLAGGRGQEAWL.

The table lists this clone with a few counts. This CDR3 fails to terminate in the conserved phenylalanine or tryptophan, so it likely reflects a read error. The CDR3 DNA reads TGTGCCAGGTCTAACTATGGCTACACCCTC. This gives the protein CARSNYGYTL. The chain combines TRBV7-6 with TRBJ1-2; D gene unclear. CDR3 length: 10 residues. The germline V gene has CDR1 SGHVS and CDR2 FNYEAQ. Trimming took 9 bases from V and 0 from J, leaving 2 bases between them.

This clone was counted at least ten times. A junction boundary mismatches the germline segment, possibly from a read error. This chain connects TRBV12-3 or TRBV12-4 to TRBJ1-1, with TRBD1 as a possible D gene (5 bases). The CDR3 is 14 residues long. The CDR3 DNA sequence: TGTGCCAGCAGCTTAGGGGCTCTGAACACTGAAGCTTTCTTT. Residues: CASSLGALNTEAFF.

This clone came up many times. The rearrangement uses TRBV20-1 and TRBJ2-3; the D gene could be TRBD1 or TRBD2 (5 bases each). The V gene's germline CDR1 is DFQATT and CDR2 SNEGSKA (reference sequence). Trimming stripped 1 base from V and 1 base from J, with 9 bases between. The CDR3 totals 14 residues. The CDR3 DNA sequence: TGCAGTGCTAGAGTAGGGGACGGCACAGATACGCAGTATTTT. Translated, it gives CSARVGDGTDTQYF.

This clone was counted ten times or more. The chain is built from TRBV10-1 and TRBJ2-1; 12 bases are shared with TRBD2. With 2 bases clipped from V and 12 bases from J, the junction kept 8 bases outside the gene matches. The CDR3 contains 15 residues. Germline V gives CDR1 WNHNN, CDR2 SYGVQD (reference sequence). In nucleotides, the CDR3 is TGCGCCAGCAGTGAGGGTCTAGCGGGAGGGCCGTCGCAGTTCTTC. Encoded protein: CASSEGLAGGPSQFF.

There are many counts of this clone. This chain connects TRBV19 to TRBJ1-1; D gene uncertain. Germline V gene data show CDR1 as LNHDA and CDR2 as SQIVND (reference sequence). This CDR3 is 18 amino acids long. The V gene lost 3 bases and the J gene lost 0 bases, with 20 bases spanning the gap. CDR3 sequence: CASSITTQTIPMNTEAFF. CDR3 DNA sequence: TGTGCCAGTAGTATTACCACTCAGACAATTCCTATGAACACTGAAGCTTTCTTT.

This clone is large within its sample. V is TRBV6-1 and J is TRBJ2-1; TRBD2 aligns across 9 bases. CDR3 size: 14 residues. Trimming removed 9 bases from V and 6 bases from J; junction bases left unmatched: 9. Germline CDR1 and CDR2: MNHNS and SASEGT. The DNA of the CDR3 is TGTGCCAGTCGTTTAGCGGGAGAGAGCAATGAGCAGTTCTTC. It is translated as CASRLAGESNEQFF.

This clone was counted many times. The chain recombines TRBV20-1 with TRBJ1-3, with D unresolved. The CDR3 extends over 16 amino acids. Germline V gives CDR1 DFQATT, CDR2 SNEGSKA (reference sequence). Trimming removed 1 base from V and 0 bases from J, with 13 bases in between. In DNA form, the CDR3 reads TGCAGTGCTAGAGCCCCCCCCCCGGTCTCTGGAAACACCATATATTTT. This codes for CSARAPPPVSGNTIYF.

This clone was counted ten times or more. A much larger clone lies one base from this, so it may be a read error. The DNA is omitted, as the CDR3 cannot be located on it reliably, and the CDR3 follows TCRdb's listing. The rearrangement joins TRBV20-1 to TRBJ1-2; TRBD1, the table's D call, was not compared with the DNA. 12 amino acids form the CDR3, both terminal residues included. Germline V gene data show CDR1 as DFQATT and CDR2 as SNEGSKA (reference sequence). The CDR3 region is CSGTGTDYGCTF.

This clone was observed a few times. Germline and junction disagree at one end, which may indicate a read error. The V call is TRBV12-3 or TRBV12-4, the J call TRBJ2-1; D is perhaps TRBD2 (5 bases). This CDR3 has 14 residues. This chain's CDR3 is CASSLEDTSDEQFF. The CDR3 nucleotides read TGTGCCAGCAGCTTAGAGGATACTAGTGATGAGCAGTTCTTC.

The CDR3 spells CAWGAGVGNTIYF. The CDR3 bases are TGTGCCTGGGGGGCAGGTGTTGGAAACACCATATATTTT. The genes are TRBV30 and TRBJ1-3; possibly TRBD1 for D (5 bases). This CDR3 comprises 13 residues. Trimming shortened V by 5 bases and J by 3 bases, and 11 bases separated the two germline ends. Per germline, CDR1 GTSNPN and CDR2 SVGIG (reference sequence).

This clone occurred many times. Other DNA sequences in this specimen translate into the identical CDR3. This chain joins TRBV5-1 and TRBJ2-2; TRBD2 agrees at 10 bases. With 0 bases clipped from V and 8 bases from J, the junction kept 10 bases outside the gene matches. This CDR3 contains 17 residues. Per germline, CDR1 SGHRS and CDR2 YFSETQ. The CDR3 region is CASSLAPSGSAAGELFF. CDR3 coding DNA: TGCGCCAGCAGCTTGGCCCCTAGCGGGAGTGCTGCTGGGGAGCTGTTTTTT.

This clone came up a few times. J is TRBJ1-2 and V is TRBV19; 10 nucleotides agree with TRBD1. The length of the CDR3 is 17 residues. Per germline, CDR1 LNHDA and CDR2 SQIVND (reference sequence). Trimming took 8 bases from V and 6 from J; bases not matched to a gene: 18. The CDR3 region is CASARQGAIPWVDGYTF. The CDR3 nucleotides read TGTGCCAGTGCTAGACAGGGGGCGATTCCTTGGGTGGATGGCTACACCTTC.

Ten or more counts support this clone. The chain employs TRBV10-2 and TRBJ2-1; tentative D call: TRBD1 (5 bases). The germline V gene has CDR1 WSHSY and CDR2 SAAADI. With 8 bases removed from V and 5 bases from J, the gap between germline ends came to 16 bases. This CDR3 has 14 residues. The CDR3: CASAGIRVNNEQFF. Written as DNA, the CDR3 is TGCGCCAGCGCAGGGATCCGGGTGAACAATGAGCAGTTCTTC.

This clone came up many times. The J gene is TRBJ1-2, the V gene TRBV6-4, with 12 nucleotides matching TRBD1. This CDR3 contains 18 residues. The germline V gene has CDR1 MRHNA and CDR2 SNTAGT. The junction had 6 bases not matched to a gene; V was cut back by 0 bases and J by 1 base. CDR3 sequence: CASSDSKGQGAINYGYTF. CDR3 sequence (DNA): TGTGCCAGCAGTGACTCGAAGGGACAGGGGGCTATTAACTATGGCTACACCTTC.

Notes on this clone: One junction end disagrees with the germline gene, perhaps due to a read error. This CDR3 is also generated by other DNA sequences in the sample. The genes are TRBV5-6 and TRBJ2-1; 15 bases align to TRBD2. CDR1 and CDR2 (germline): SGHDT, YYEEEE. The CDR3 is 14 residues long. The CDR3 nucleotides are TGCGCCAGCAGCACCCGGACTAGCGGGGGGGGACAGTTCTTC. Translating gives CASSTRTSGGGQFF. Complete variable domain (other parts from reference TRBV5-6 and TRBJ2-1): DAGVTQSPTHLIKTRGQQVTLRCSPKSGHDTVSWYQQALGQGPQFIFQYYEEEERQRGNFPDRFSGHQFPNYSSELNVNALLLGDSALYLCASSTRTSGGGQFFGPGTRLTVL.

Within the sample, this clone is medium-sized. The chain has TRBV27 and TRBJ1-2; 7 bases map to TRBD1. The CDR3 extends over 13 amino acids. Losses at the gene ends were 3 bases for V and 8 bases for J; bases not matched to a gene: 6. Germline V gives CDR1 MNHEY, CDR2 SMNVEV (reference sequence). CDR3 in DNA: TGTGCCAGCAGTTTCTTCCAGGGGGGGGGCTACACCTTC. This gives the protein CASSFFQGGGYTF.